The sequence of this T cell receptor beta chain was determined in a study of blood T cell repertoires in COVID-19. Turning to the study itself: The United States, Italy and Spain were the sources of the acute and convalescent COVID-19 samples. Sources were T cells, B-cell-depleted T cells, or PBMCs; the material itself was cDNA or gDNA.

Authors' methods: Amplifying reference gene primers gave estimates of nucleated cell counts. Profiled with immunoSEQ multiplex PCR; TCRdb holds only in-frame clones, not every one. V and J calls and clone size are copied from that table; D and trimming were computed from the DNA. The table records about 130,000 clones, roughly four fifths of them present only once. The CDR3 sequence is 15 residues long. CDR1 is LNHDA, CDR2 SQIVND, per germline (reference sequence). Unmatched junction bases numbered 5, after V lost 5 bases and J lost 5 bases. The source of this sequence is a man aged 35-49 years with active or convalescent COVID-19. The rearrangement links TRBV19 to TRBJ2-5; 13 positions match TRBD2. What was sequenced was peripheral blood. The CDR3 here is CASSGGLAGVETQYF. Here the CDR3 DNA reads TGTGCCAGTAGTGGAGGACTAGCGGGGGTCGAGACCCAGTACTTC.